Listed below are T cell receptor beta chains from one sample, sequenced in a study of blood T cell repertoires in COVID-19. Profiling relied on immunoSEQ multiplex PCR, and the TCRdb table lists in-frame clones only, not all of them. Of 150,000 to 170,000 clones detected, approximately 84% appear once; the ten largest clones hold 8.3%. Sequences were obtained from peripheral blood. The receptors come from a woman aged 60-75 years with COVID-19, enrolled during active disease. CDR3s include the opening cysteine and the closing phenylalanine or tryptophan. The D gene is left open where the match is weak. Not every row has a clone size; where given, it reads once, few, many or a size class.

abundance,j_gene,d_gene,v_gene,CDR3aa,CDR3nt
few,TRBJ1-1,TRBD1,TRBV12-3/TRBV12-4,CATIQQGLTEAFF,TGTGCCACGATACAACAGGGGCTCACTGAAGCTTTCTTT
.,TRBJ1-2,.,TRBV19,CASSTQQGSYGYTF,TGTGCCAGTAGTACCCAACAGGGAAGCTATGGCTACACCTTC
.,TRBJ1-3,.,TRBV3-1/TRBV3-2,CASSHEGGGNTIYF,TGTGCCAGCAGCCACGAGGGTGGTGGAAACACCATATATTTT
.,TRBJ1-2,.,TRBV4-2,CASSQADDRDGYTF,TGTGCCAGCAGCCAAGCTGACGACAGAGACGGCTACACCTTC
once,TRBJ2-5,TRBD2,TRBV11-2,CASSLGLAGTGETQYF,TGTGCCAGCAGCCTCGGACTAGCGGGGACGGGAGAGACCCAGTACTTC
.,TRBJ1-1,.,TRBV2,CASSEQGIAEAFF,TGTGCCAGCAGTGAACAGGGAATTGCTGAAGCTTTCTTT
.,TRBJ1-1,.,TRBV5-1,CASSPTPMNTEAFF,TGCGCCAGCAGCCCGACACCGATGAACACTGAAGCTTTCTTT
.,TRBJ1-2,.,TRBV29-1,CSVAGTNYGYTF,TGCAGCGTTGCGGGAACTAACTATGGCTACACCTTC
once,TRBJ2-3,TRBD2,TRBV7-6,CASSLEGRGLAGGRDTQYF,TGTGCCAGCAGCTTAGAAGGGAGGGGACTAGCGGGGGGAAGAGATACGCAGTATTTT
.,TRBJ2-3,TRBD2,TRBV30,CAAREAYGDTQYF,TGTGCCGCTCGGGAGGCTTATGGAGATACGCAGTATTTT
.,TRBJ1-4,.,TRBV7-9,CASSYRQDEKLFF,TGTGCCAGCAGCTATAGACAGGATGAAAAACTGTTTTTT
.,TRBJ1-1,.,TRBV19,CASSIFARDTEAFF,TGTGCCAGTAGTATTTTCGCGCGTGACACTGAAGCTTTCTTT
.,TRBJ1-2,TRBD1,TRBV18,CASSGRGRNGYTF,TGTGCCAGCTCTGGAAGGGGGCGAAATGGCTACACCTTC
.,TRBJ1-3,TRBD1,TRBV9,CASSSRDRAGNTIYF,TGTGCCAGCAGCTCCCGGGACAGGGCTGGAAACACCATATATTTT
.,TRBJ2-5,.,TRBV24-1,CATSTGDLGETQYF,TGTGCCACCAGTACCGGGGATCTTGGAGAGACCCAGTACTTC
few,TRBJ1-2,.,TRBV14,CASSPLLDNPYGYTF,TGTGCCAGCAGCCCCCTGCTGGACAACCCCTATGGCTACACCTTC
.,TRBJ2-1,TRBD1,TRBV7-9,CASSRQGVLSSYNEQFF,TGTGCCAGCAGCCGACAGGGGGTTTTGAGCTCCTACAATGAGCAGTTCTTC
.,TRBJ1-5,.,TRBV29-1,CSVQGSGQPQHF,TGCAGCGTACAGGGAAGCGGTCAGCCCCAGCATTTT
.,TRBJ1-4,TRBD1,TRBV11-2,CASSFDRAGNEKLFF,TGTGCCAGCAGCTTCGACAGGGCCGGTAATGAAAAACTGTTTTTT
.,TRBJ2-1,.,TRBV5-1,CASSLDLSRKAYNEQFF,TGCGCCAGCAGCTTGGACCTTTCGCGAAAAGCCTACAATGAGCAGTTCTTC
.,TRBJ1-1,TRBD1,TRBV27,CASSNPGQGGSEAFF,TGTGCCAGCAGTAACCCCGGACAGGGCGGGTCTGAAGCTTTCTTT
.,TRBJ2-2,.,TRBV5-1,CASSFTGRKTGELFF,TGCGCCAGCAGCTTCACAGGGAGAAAGACCGGGGAGCTGTTTTTT
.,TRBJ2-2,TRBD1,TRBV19,CASSLTGYTGELFF,TGTGCCAGTAGTTTGACAGGGTACACCGGGGAGCTGTTTTTT
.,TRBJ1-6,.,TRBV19,CASSIVDTRGALHF,TGTGCCAGTAGTATAGTCGACACCCGCGGGGCCCTCCACTTT
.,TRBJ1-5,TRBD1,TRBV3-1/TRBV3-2,CASSRDSNYQPQHF,TGTGCCAGCAGCCGGGACAGCAACTATCAGCCCCAGCATTTT
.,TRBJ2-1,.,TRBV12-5,CASGLVKAGRNNEQFF,TGTGCTAGTGGTTTGGTAAAAGCAGGCAGAAACAATGAGCAGTTCTTC
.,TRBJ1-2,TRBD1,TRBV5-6,CASSSTGGYYGYTF,TGTGCCAGCAGCTCGACAGGGGGCTACTATGGCTACACCTTC
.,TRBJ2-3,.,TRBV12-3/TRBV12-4,CASKRRGTDTQYF,TGTGCCAGCAAGAGGCGGGGCACAGATACGCAGTATTTT
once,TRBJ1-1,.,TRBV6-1,CASSEQGIDTEAFF,TGTGCCAGCAGTGAACAGGGTATAGACACTGAAGCTTTCTTT
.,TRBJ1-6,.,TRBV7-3,CASSLNWATTNSPLHF,TGTGCCAGCAGCTTAAATTGGGCGACAACCAATTCACCCCTCCACTTT
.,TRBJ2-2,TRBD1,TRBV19,CASSTTGATGELFF,TGTGCCAGTAGTACAACAGGGGCCACCGGGGAGCTGTTTTTT
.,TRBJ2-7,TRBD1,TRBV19,CASSIKPGGGWYEQYF,TGTGCCAGTAGTATAAAGCCAGGGGGCGGTTGGTACGAGCAGTACTTC
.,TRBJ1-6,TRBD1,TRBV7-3,CASSLRGTGYFSPLHF,TGTGCCAGCAGCTTACGGGGGACAGGGTATTTTTCACCCCTCCACTTT
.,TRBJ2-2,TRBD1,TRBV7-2,CASSPVRTGDTGELFF,TGTGCCAGCAGCCCGGTTCGGACAGGGGACACCGGGGAGCTGTTTTTT
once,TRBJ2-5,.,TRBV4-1,CASSLYRGGQETQYF,TGCGCCAGCAGCCTTTACAGAGGAGGTCAAGAGACCCAGTACTTC
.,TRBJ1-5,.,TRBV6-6,CASSYRGGQPQHF,TGTGCCAGCAGTTACAGAGGTGGTCAGCCCCAGCATTTT
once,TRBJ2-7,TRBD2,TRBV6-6,CASRPTSGSIYEQYF,TGTGCCAGCAGACCTACTAGCGGGAGTATCTACGAGCAGTACTTC
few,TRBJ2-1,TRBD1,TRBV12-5,CASGRTGDSYNEQFF,TGTGCTAGTGGGCGGACAGGGGATTCCTACAATGAGCAGTTCTTC
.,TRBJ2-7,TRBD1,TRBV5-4,CASSDHLGTGGLEQYF,TGTGCCAGCAGCGACCACCTTGGGACAGGGGGTCTCGAGCAGTACTTC
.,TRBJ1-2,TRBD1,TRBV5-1,CASSLSPGQAQYGYTF,TGCGCCAGCAGCCTCTCTCCAGGACAGGCCCAATATGGCTACACCTTC
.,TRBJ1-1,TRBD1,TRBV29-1,CSVLRTGRVNTEAFF,TGCAGCGTTCTACGGACAGGGAGGGTGAACACTGAAGCTTTCTTT
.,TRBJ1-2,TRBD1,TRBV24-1,CATGGQGGYTF,TGTGCCACCGGAGGACAGGGAGGCTACACCTTC
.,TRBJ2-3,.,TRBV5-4,CASSLNRRDTQYF,TGTGCCAGCAGCTTGAACCGTCGGGATACGCAGTATTTT
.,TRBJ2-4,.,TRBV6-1,CASSEVAVNIQYF,TGTGCCAGCAGTGAGGTAGCGGTAAACATTCAGTACTTC
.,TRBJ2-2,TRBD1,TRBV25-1,CASSVPTGAAGELFF,TGTGCCAGCAGTGTACCGACAGGGGCCGCCGGGGAGCTGTTTTTT
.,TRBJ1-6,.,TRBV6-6,CASSYRGTYNSPLHF,TGTGCCAGCAGTTACCGGGGAACCTATAATTCACCCCTCCACTTT
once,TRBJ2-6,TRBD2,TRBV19,CASSLPGLAVSGANVLTF,TGTGCCAGTAGTTTACCGGGACTAGCGGTTTCTGGGGCCAACGTCCTGACTTTC
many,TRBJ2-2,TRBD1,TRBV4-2,CASSQPSGNRGPTGELFF,TGTGCCAGCAGCCAACCCTCGGGAAACAGGGGGCCCACCGGGGAGCTGTTTTTT
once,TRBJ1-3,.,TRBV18,CASSPTGPDPGNTIYF,TGTGCCAGCTCACCAACGGGTCCCGACCCTGGAAACACCATATATTTT
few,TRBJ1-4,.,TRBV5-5,CASSLGLLEKLFF,TGTGCCAGCAGCTTGGGGCTCCTGGAAAAACTGTTTTTT
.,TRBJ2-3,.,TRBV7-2,CASSTTSRFGSHTDTQYF,TGTGCCAGCAGCACAACCTCGAGGTTCGGGAGTCATACAGATACGCAGTATTTT
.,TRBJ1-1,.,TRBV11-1,CASSLPRNTEAFF,TGTGCCAGCAGCTTACCGCGGAACACTGAAGCTTTCTTT
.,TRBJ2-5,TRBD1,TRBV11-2,CASSLGPGTGEETQYF,TGTGCCAGCAGCTTGGGCCCCGGGACAGGGGAAGAGACCCAGTACTTC
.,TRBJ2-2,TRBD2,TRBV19,CASSPLLAGGIRNTGELFF,TGTGCCAGTAGTCCCCTACTAGCGGGGGGGATAAGGAACACCGGGGAGCTGTTTTTT